This T cell receptor (beta chain) originates from a study of lymphopenia after photon versus proton radiotherapy. Study-level points and caveats: A bigger post-nadir fall in TCR diversity correlated inversely with survival time in deceased patients. Better survival with proton therapy was suggested as possible, not demonstrated. Proton therapy kept repertoires fairly stable, unlike photons, which gained effector/memory cells. Post-nadir diversity loss with photons came from oligoclonal expansion, particularly CD8+ Temra cells.

Trimming shortened V by 5 bases and J by 7 bases, and 14 bases separated the two germline ends. CDR1 and CDR2 (germline): SGHTA, FQGNSA. This CDR3 has 13 amino acids. Turning to this clone: The antigen remains undetermined.

This table comes from immunoSEQ multiplex PCR, and its TCRdb copy is limited to in-frame clones, with some not included. The sample shows about 26,000 clones, approximately 85% of them seen only once. Sequenced here: peripheral blood, sampled from a patient treated with photon-based radiotherapy. The gene calls are TRBV7-2 and TRBJ1-1; unclear D gene. The source of this sequence is a man aged 25-45 years with gastric cancer. CDR3 nucleotides: TGTGCCAGCAGCCCACCGGCGGGTCATGAAGCTTTCTTT. Its translation: CASSPPAGHEAFF.